This TCR beta chain originates from a study of T cells in Graves' hyperthyroidism and ophthalmopathy. For Graves' hyperthyroidism to be stable, ophthalmopathy could not progress within 18 months. The CDR3 runs 13 residues. V lost 0 bases, J lost 7 bases, and 9 bases lay in between. Germline CDR1 reads MGHRA; CDR2 reads YSYEKL. The sample holds many counts of this clonotype. Its antigen is as yet unknown. TCR beta CDR3 regions were amplified from RNA transcripts. The HTBI primer set was used in a first-round RT-PCR of the TCR CDR3. TCRdb passed the multiplex PCR reads through MiXCR, listing each CDR3 protein once. The sample gives about 580,000 distinct CDR3 sequences, about 43% of which show up once; approximately 7.5% is in the top ten. Broader study findings: Model predictions of ophthalmopathy came a median approximately seven months before onset. Clonotypes that were expanded in thyroid above 0.001 mostly appeared in blood too.

Sequenced: peripheral blood or thyroid tissue (not recorded which). The source is a young woman with Graves' hyperthyroidism. The rearrangement joins TRBV4-1 to TRBJ2-5; no definite D call. CDR3 bases: TGCGCCAGCAGCCAAGATGTCGTGGGGACCCAGTACTTC. Translated: CASSQDVVGTQYF.